This T cell receptor (beta chain) was sequenced in a study of tissue T cells after allogeneic stem cell transplantation. Study outcomes and limitations: TCR repertoires tracked anatomic similarity, regardless of disease or transplant status.

Time point of the sample: mouse harvest day 7 after allogeneic transplant. Each mouse received 10^7 T-cell-depleted marrow cells plus 10^6 splenic CD5+ T cells by tail vein. Tissues came from B6→BALB/c major-mismatch GVHD mice at day 7 or 14. Only in-frame clones appear in the TCRdb table, and some are missing; sequencing was by immunoSEQ multiplex PCR. This table holds roughly 7,600 clones, roughly half found once. V was cut by 2 bases and J by 5 bases, with 6 bases left in between. The CDR3 has 12 amino acids. CDR1 is KGHPV, CDR2 FQNQEV, per germline (reference sequence). For this clone: What it binds is unknown. Any gene name here is a mouse gene name. The read terminates 1 residue before the CDR3 end, so the remaining end is supplied by the germline J gene.

The chain uses TRBV26 and TRBJ1-1; D not certain. Sequencing was done on a sample of gut tissue. This TCR was sampled from a female BALB/c mouse given C57BL/6 T cells with graft-versus-host disease after an allogeneic hematopoietic cell transplant. CDR3 in amino acids: CASSLAQTEVFF. The covered CDR3 bases are TGTGCCAGCAGTCTGGCGCAGACAGAAGTCTTC.